This passage covers 16 T cell receptor beta chains from one sample sequenced in a study of T cell responses to AZD1222 COVID-19 vaccine. Only in-frame clones appear in the TCRdb table, and some are missing; sequencing was by immunoSEQ multiplex PCR. The data show 120,000 to 150,000 clones, with about 92% seen just once and roughly 1.5% held by the top ten. Here the sequenced sample was peripheral blood, taken 28 days after the second AZD1222 dose. The receptors derive from an adult who received the AZD1222 COVID-19 vaccine.

In its sample, this clone was seen a few times. The chain combines TRBV16 with TRBJ1-4, with 8 bases matching TRBD1. The CDR3 is made up of 15 amino acids. Unmatched junction bases numbered 5, after V lost 3 bases and J lost 5 bases. The germline gives CDR1 KGHSY, CDR2 FQNENV. CDR3 protein: CASSQPGGPNEKLFF. In DNA, the CDR3 is TGTGCCAGCAGCCAGCCAGGGGGCCCGAATGAAAAACTGTTTTTT.

This rearrangement joins TRBV4-1 to TRBJ2-7; 8 nucleotides line up with TRBD1. The CDR3 is 15 amino acids. V shed 0 bases, J shed 0 bases, and the junction held 1 base outside the gene matches. Germline lookup yields CDR1 MGHRA and CDR2 YSYEKL. The CDR3 coding sequence is TGCGCCAGCAGCCAAGACAGGGGGCTCTCCTACGAGCAGTACTTC. This encodes CASSQDRGLSYEQYF.

The V and J genes are TRBV4-1 and TRBJ1-2, with a tentative D call TRBD1 (5 bases). Trimming took 2 bases from V and 8 from J, leaving 18 bases between them. Germline CDR1 is MGHRA and CDR2 is YSYEKL. The CDR3 consists of 15 residues. The CDR3 nucleotides read TGCGCCAGCAGCCAACCAACCCGGGGCGCCTGGGGCTACACCTTC. Protein sequence: CASSQPTRGAWGYTF.

This clone was recorded once. The gene calls are TRBV4-1 and TRBJ1-2, with 10 positions matching TRBD1. This CDR3 is built from 13 residues. V shed 11 bases and J 6 bases; nucleotides not matched to a gene: 9. The V gene's germline CDR1 is MGHRA and CDR2 YSYEKL. Written as DNA, the CDR3 is TGCGCCCCCCACCCGGGACAGGGGAATGGCTACACCTTC. Protein sequence: CAPHPGQGNGYTF.

The CDR3 loop is CASTPWAAPGETQYF. As DNA, the CDR3 is TGTGCCAGCACCCCGTGGGCGGCCCCCGGAGAGACCCAGTACTTC. The chain joins TRBV11-2 to TRBJ2-5; D not certain. The ends were cut back, 7 bases at V and 4 bases at J, with 19 bases in the middle. The CDR3 totals 15 residues. The germline V gene has CDR1 SGHAT and CDR2 FQNNGV.

With regard to this clone: Mismatch with germline at one junction end may stem from a read error. CDR3 amino acids: CASSLAGRVGYTF. CDR3 coding DNA: TGTGCCAGCAGCCTAGCCGGCAGGGTTGGCTACACCTTC. The chain couples TRBV7-9 to TRBJ1-2, with D maybe TRBD1 (5 bases). Germline V gene lookup returns CDR1 SEHNR and CDR2 FQNEAQ (reference sequence). The CDR3 totals 13 residues.

The chain has TRBV28 and TRBJ1-5; D is ambiguous. This CDR3 comprises 15 residues. Looked up from germline, CDR1 is MDHEN and CDR2 is SYDVKM. The V end lost 6 bases, the J end lost 5 bases, and 17 bases lay between the germline ends. The CDR3 region has the DNA TGTGCCAGCAGCCCTCTCGGCGAGACCTATCAGCCCCAGCATTTT. This encodes CASSPLGETYQPQHF.

This chain joins TRBV2 and TRBJ2-6, with D uncertain. The V gene lost 7 bases and the J gene lost 0 bases, with 10 bases spanning the gap. Looked up from germline, CDR1 is SNHLY and CDR2 is FYNNEI. The CDR3 is made up of 15 amino acids. CDR3 sequence: CASTPQVSGANVLTF. The CDR3 DNA follows: TGTGCCAGCACTCCCCAGGTCTCTGGGGCCAACGTCCTGACTTTC.

V gene TRBV5-4 combines with J gene TRBJ2-5; weak D call: TRBD1 (5 bases). The germline gives CDR1 SGHNT, CDR2 YYREEE (reference sequence). This CDR3 spans 15 amino acids. The V end lost 5 bases, the J end lost 3 bases, and 17 bases lay between the germline ends. In DNA form, the CDR3 reads TGTGCCAGCAGTTTAAAGGGGTGGGATAAAGAGACCCAGTACTTC. This sequence encodes CASSLKGWDKETQYF. Variable domain in full (rest from reference TRBV5-4 and TRBJ2-5): ETGVTQSPTHLIKTRGQQVTLRCSSQSGHNTVSWYQQALGQGPQFIFQYYREEENGRGNFPPRFSGLQFPNYSSELNVNALELDDSALYLCASSLKGWDKETQYFGPGTRLLVL.

The V call is TRBV4-2, the J call TRBJ1-1; D ambiguous. V gave up 4 bases and J gave up 2 bases, with 11 bases separating them. From germline, CDR1 is LGHNA and CDR2 YNFKEQ. CDR3 size: 14 residues. DNA of the CDR3: TGTGCCAGCAGCCCCGAAAGACTTAACACTGAAGCTTTCTTT. Protein: CASSPERLNTEAFF.

The chain employs TRBV2 and TRBJ2-7; perhaps TRBD2 as D (5 bases). V shed 6 bases and J shed 3 bases, with 18 bases lying between them. Germline V gives CDR1 SNHLY, CDR2 FYNNEI. The CDR3 sequence is 15 residues long. This CDR3 reads CASRPRAAGGYEQYF. CDR3 nucleotide sequence: TGTGCCAGCAGACCAAGGGCCGCGGGTGGCTACGAGCAGTACTTC.

The chain is built from TRBV9 and TRBJ1-2; D possibly corresponds to TRBD1 (6 bases). Deletions cut 3 bases from V and 6 bases from J, with 21 bases between. Germline V lookup: CDR1 SGDLS, CDR2 YYNGEE. This CDR3 has 16 residues. This chain's CDR3 is CASSAPGYGGRDGYTF. CDR3 nucleotide sequence: TGTGCCAGCAGCGCACCCGGCTATGGGGGCCGAGATGGCTACACCTTC.

The V gene is TRBV11-2, the J gene TRBJ2-5; no firm D call. Germline CDR1 is SGHAT and CDR2 is FQNNGV. The CDR3 is made up of 15 amino acids. The V end was cut by 0 bases, the J end by 5 bases, with 13 bases between. CDR3 sequence reads: CASSLEAPPQETQYF. The CDR3 DNA reads TGTGCCAGCAGCTTAGAGGCGCCCCCACAGGAGACCCAGTACTTC.

In nucleotides, the CDR3 is TGTGCCAGCAGCTTAGTGGCCGGGACTAGCGGTTCCTACAATGAGCAGTTCTTC. Translating it yields CASSLVAGTSGSYNEQFF. The chain is built from TRBV7-3 and TRBJ2-1; TRBD2 agrees at 11 bases. Unmatched junction bases numbered 7, after V lost 2 bases and J lost 1 base. Germline-derived CDR1 and CDR2 are SGHTA and FQGTGA. This CDR3 spans 18 amino acids.

V gene TRBV27 combines with J gene TRBJ2-7; D not resolved. The CDR3 is 13 amino acids. V was clipped by 5 bases and J by 4 bases, with 12 bases between them. Germline CDR1 MNHEY, CDR2 SMNVEV (reference sequence). The DNA for the CDR3 is TGTGCCAGCAGTCACGGCCCTCCTTACGAGCAGTACTTC. Translating gives CASSHGPPYEQYF.

The V call is TRBV9, the J call TRBJ1-1, with no clear D. Per germline, CDR1 SGDLS and CDR2 YYNGEE. Deletions cut 0 bases from V and 6 bases from J, with 12 bases between. The CDR3 runs to 14 residues. The CDR3 is CASSVGTGFAEAFF. The CDR3 DNA is TGTGCCAGCAGCGTAGGCACGGGGTTCGCTGAAGCTTTCTTT.